This T cell receptor (beta chain) was captured by sequencing in a study of T cells in localized non-small cell lung cancer (dated by TCRdb to the early 2020s). Background on the whole study: The study analyzed T cell repertoires of a few hundred early-stage NSCLC patients, comparing tumors and uninvolved tumor-adjacent lungs. NSCLC patients had a mean age of roughly 66 years, and about 140 were male and 107 female. The cohort was made up of a few hundred treatment-naive NSCLC patients whose localized lung tumors had been resected. On the study overall, not on this receptor specifically: Of the top 100 tumor clones, a median of roughly 53 were detected in paired uninvolved adjacent lung; roughly 26 were also among that lung's top 100. Since the design was exploratory, TCR variables were selected using unadjusted p-values with no false-discovery rate correction. Higher blood T cell density associated with longer overall survival, while higher adjacent-lung clonality associated with shorter survival. Uninvolved tumor-adjacent lung showed the highest T cell clonality, higher than tumor, which suggests more focused antigenic responses in the uninvolved tumor-adjacent lung. Multi-region tumor sequencing was not performed, so intratumor heterogeneity could not be excluded.

TCR beta CDR3 regions were sequenced from DNA using the immunoSEQ Assay. In the authors' own workflow: To compute T cell density, TCR beta template counts were normalized to usable DNA, which was estimated by amplifying housekeeping genes. The preseqR package was used to estimate richness by extrapolating to 400,000 templates for PBMC samples and to 120,000 templates for tissue samples. Clonality was defined by subtracting Pielou's evenness from one. Tissue-enriched TCRs were identified through differential abundance testing performed on productive amino-acid clonotypes, with a minimum total count of 5 and an alpha of 0.1. The Jaccard Index and the Morisita Overlap Index were used to measure repertoire overlap between compartments. GLIPH clustered TCR beta CDR3s with public tetramer-defined viral CDR3s; viral motifs required at least three viral sequences plus V-gene enrichment. Entries here come from immuneACCESS through TCRdb and include only in-frame sequences with V and J called. Some clones fail to appear in such tables; in the studies checked, an unresolved V gene covers under half of the shortfall, and the cause of the remainder is unknown. The V and J calls and clone size are taken from that table; D and trimming were inferred from the DNA. The sample profile shows about 1,100 clones; under 30% of them were found once. 25% to 35% of the sample is in the top ten clones.

At diagnosis, tumor, uninvolved tumor-adjacent lung and peripheral blood were collected and then preserved as a mix of FFPE and fresh-frozen material. Including the terminal cysteine and phenylalanine, the CDR3 comprises 12 residues. Only the CDR3 portion is preserved as DNA: 36 bases, with reading frame beginning at the first base. V is clipped by 6 bases and J by 10 bases, and the sequence between their germline boundaries is 13 bases long. Sequences MNHGY (CDR1) and SAAAGT (CDR2) are obtained from the germline V gene. This clone came up a few times. Its antigen remains undetermined. No base-level quality is on record; no much larger clone is a single base apart.

The source was lung tumor tissue, collected before any cancer treatment. The TCR was taken from a male donor at least 60 years old with stage III squamous cell lung carcinoma. The rearrangement combines TRBV6-8 with TRBJ2-1; a tentative D call is TRBD2 (5 bases match). This receptor has the CDR3 CASSSEVGEQFF. The bases are TGTGCCAGCAGCTCGGAGGTGGGAGAGCAGTTCTTC.